The rows below give T cell receptor beta chains drawn from one sample of a study of CD8 T cells in Susac syndrome. Via MiXCR, TCRdb re-called the immunoSEQ multiplex PCR reads, giving one row per CDR3 protein. The table records roughly 300,000 distinct CDR3 sequences, approximately 85% of them present only once. Material: CD8+ T cells from PBMCs. The origin of the receptors is a human donor with multiple sclerosis. Both conserved end residues are part of each CDR3. A D gene is named only where the DNA matches it firmly. Rows may omit the clone size; those that give it use once, few, many or a size class.

V gene,clone size,J gene,D gene,CDR3 protein,CDR3 DNA
TRBV19,.,TRBJ1-5,TRBD1,CASSVYLGQGSQQPQHF,TGTGCCAGTAGTGTTTATTTGGGACAGGGATCACAACAGCCCCAGCATTTT
TRBV9,.,TRBJ2-7,TRBD1,CASSPWDSAYEQYF,TGTGCCAGCAGCCCCTGGGACAGCGCCTACGAGCAGTACTTC
TRBV19,.,TRBJ2-1,.,CASSTWGNEQFF,TGTGCCAGTAGTACTTGGGGCAATGAGCAGTTCTTC
TRBV29-1,.,TRBJ2-5,TRBD2,CSVEAVGGQETQYF,TGCAGCGTTGAAGCGGTGGGAGGGCAAGAGACCCAGTACTTC
TRBV27,.,TRBJ2-2,.,CASSSRVGVNTGELFF,TGTGCCAGCAGTTCTAGGGTCGGGGTTAACACCGGGGAGCTGTTTTTT
TRBV12-5,.,TRBJ1-1,.,CASGTKARNMNTEAFF,TGTGCTAGTGGTACCAAGGCCAGGAACATGAACACTGAAGCTTTCTTT
TRBV7-3,.,TRBJ2-3,TRBD2,CASSLFPGGPDTQYF,TGTGCCAGCAGCTTGTTCCCGGGAGGGCCAGATACGCAGTATTTT
TRBV15,.,TRBJ2-7,TRBD1,CATSRGTGHEQYF,TGTGCCACCAGCAGAGGGACAGGGCACGAGCAGTACTTC
TRBV5-6,.,TRBJ1-2,.,CASSLYRRRGYTF,TGTGCCAGCAGCTTGTATAGGAGGAGAGGCTACACCTTC
TRBV6-1,.,TRBJ2-7,.,CASSPRGRGSYEQYF,TGTGCCAGCAGTCCCCGAGGGAGGGGGAGCTACGAGCAGTACTTC
TRBV4-1,.,TRBJ2-7,.,CASSQEDRLGYEQYF,TGCGCCAGCAGCCAGGAAGACAGGTTAGGCTACGAGCAGTACTTC
TRBV4-1,once,TRBJ2-2,.,CASSQVGRRPGELFF,TGCGCCAGCAGCCAAGTAGGCAGGCGGCCCGGGGAGCTGTTTTTT
TRBV19,.,TRBJ2-7,.,CASSITEGSPYEQYF,TGTGCCAGTAGTATTACGGAGGGGTCCCCCTACGAGCAGTACTTC
TRBV5-4,.,TRBJ1-1,.,CASSPLIGTEAFF,TGTGCCAGCAGCCCGCTAATAGGGACTGAAGCTTTCTTT
TRBV28,.,TRBJ1-3,.,CASSLMRGPGNTIYF,TGTGCCAGCAGTTTGATGAGAGGGCCTGGAAACACCATATATTTT
TRBV6-6,.,TRBJ2-3,TRBD2,CASSIAGGLPDTQYF,TGTGCCAGCAGTATAGCGGGAGGACTCCCAGATACGCAGTATTTT
TRBV20-1,.,TRBJ2-7,TRBD2,CSARDPAGDALYEQYF,TGCAGTGCTAGAGATCCAGCGGGAGACGCTCTCTACGAGCAGTACTTC
TRBV5-6,.,TRBJ1-1,.,CASSLGAGWNTEASF,TGTGCCAGCAGCTTGGGTGCAGGATGGAACACTGAAGCTTCCTTT
TRBV7-9,once,TRBJ1-1,.,CASSPPRAGTEAFF,TGTGCCAGCAGCCCCCCCAGAGCGGGCACTGAAGCTTTCTTT
TRBV29-1,.,TRBJ2-1,.,CSVDISYDNEQFF,TGCAGCGTTGATATCAGCTACGACAATGAGCAGTTCTTC
TRBV7-3,.,TRBJ2-2,TRBD2,CASSPLAGANTVELFF,TGTGCCAGCAGCCCGCTAGCGGGGGCGAACACCGTGGAGCTGTTTTTT
TRBV29-1,.,TRBJ1-2,.,CSVKGVLDYGYTF,TGCAGCGTGAAAGGGGTTCTAGACTATGGCTACACCTTC
TRBV28,.,TRBJ2-7,TRBD1,CASSSRTGAISYEQYF,TGTGCCAGCAGTTCCCGGACAGGGGCTATCTCCTACGAGCAGTACTTC
TRBV21-1,.,TRBJ2-1,.,CASSKASWEYKVNNEQFF,TGTGCCAGCAGCAAAGCCTCGTGGGAGTATAAGGTGAACAATGAGCAGTTCTTC
TRBV27,.,TRBJ2-3,TRBD2,CASSIRTSFGTDTQYF,TGTGCCAGCAGTATCCGGACTAGCTTCGGAACAGATACGCAGTATTTT
TRBV20-1,.,TRBJ2-5,.,CSAPLLTGETQYF,TGCAGTGCCCCGCTCCTCACGGGGGAGACCCAGTACTTC
TRBV10-3,.,TRBJ2-7,TRBD1,CAISARGQVNYEQYF,TGTGCCATCAGTGCCAGGGGACAGGTTAACTACGAGCAGTACTTC
TRBV30,.,TRBJ1-5,.,CAWSEIGGEEPQHF,TGTGCCTGGAGTGAGATAGGGGGGGAGGAACCCCAGCATTTT
TRBV29-1,.,TRBJ1-2,.,CSVDSPAINYGYTF,TGCAGCGTTGACTCCCCGGCGATTAACTATGGCTACACCTTC
TRBV27,once,TRBJ1-2,TRBD1,CASSFSTGDLNYGYTF,TGTGCCAGCAGTTTTTCGACAGGGGACCTTAACTATGGCTACACCTTC
TRBV14,.,TRBJ2-5,.,CASSPLGAETQYF,TGTGCCAGCAGCCCACTAGGAGCAGAGACCCAGTACTTC
TRBV5-6,once,TRBJ1-4,.,CASSLDRSGRLTNEKLFF,TGTGCCAGCAGCTTGGATCGGTCGGGCCGGCTCACCAATGAAAAACTGTTTTTT
TRBV12-3/TRBV12-4,once,TRBJ2-1,.,CASSLNSLGDEQFF,TGTGCCAGCAGTTTAAATTCTTTGGGGGATGAGCAGTTCTTC
TRBV28,.,TRBJ2-5,.,CASSLDQTIQETQYF,TGTGCCAGCAGTTTAGATCAGACTATCCAAGAGACCCAGTACTTC
TRBV11-2,.,TRBJ2-3,.,CASLISSGASTDTQYF,TGTGCCAGCCTGATATCGAGCGGAGCAAGCACAGATACGCAGTATTTT
TRBV7-6,.,TRBJ2-3,TRBD2,CASSLMTSESTDTQYF,TGTGCCAGCAGCTTAATGACTAGCGAGAGCACAGATACGCAGTATTTT
TRBV12-3/TRBV12-4,.,TRBJ2-1,TRBD1,CASSLRDSLYNEQFF,TGTGCCAGCAGTCTCCGGGACAGCCTCTACAATGAGCAGTTCTTC
TRBV5-4,.,TRBJ2-7,.,CASSLAGWEQYF,TGTGCCAGCAGCTTAGCAGGGTGGGAGCAGTACTTC
TRBV10-3,.,TRBJ2-3,TRBD2,CAISAPLAGLTDTQYF,TGTGCCATCAGTGCCCCCCTAGCGGGGCTCACGGATACGCAGTATTTT
TRBV6-4,.,TRBJ2-1,.,CASSDSKREQFF,TGTGCCAGCAGTGACTCGAAGAGAGAGCAGTTCTTC
TRBV27,.,TRBJ2-2,TRBD2,CASSLAGAGTGELFF,TGTGCCAGCAGTTTAGCGGGAGCCGGCACCGGGGAGCTGTTTTTT
TRBV7-9,.,TRBJ2-1,.,CASSLGELGNEQFF,TGTGCCAGCAGCTTAGGGGAGCTAGGGAATGAGCAGTTCTTC
TRBV4-1,.,TRBJ1-1,.,CASSPAPGMNTEAFF,TGCGCCAGCAGCCCAGCTCCGGGGATGAACACTGAAGCTTTCTTT
TRBV7-9,.,TRBJ2-7,TRBD2,CASSQGGINEQYF,TGTGCCAGCAGCCAGGGAGGGATCAACGAGCAGTACTTC
TRBV5-6,.,TRBJ1-2,.,CASSFYRDVGYTF,TGTGCCAGCAGCTTTTACCGGGACGTTGGCTACACCTTC
TRBV13,.,TRBJ1-6,TRBD1,CASSLGGTADNSPLHF,TGTGCCAGCAGCTTAGGTGGGACAGCCGACAATTCACCCCTCCACTTT
TRBV20-1,few,TRBJ2-7,TRBD2,CSARDPGGRLGSYEQYF,TGCAGTGCTAGAGATCCTGGCGGGAGGTTAGGGTCCTACGAGCAGTACTTC